This TCR beta chain was retrieved from a study of blood T cell repertoires in COVID-19. Across the study: COVID-19 samples, acute and convalescent, were from the United States, Italy and Spain. T cells, B-cell-depleted T cells, or PBMCs provided the cDNA or gDNA that served as material.

During active infection, Seattle patients enrolled and were then monitored through disease. The CDR3 is 16 amino acids. With 5 bases clipped from V and 2 bases from J, the junction kept 7 bases outside the gene matches. The germline V gene encodes CDR1 SGHTA and CDR2 FQGNSA. Per the authors' pipeline: Cell counts per sample came from amplifying reference gene primers. Assay used: immunoSEQ multiplex PCR; TCRdb lists only in-frame clones, some missing. The V and J calls and clone size were taken over from that table, and D and trimming were inferred from the DNA. Of around 120,000 clones listed, roughly 89% are singletons. This clone has just one count.

The sequence was collected from a woman aged 55-69 years with COVID-19, enrolled during active disease. The chain carries TRBV7-2 and TRBJ1-2; 11 positions agree with TRBD1. Sequencing input: peripheral blood. The CDR3 nucleotides read TGTGCCAGCAGCATGCGACGGGACAGGGGGAACTATGGCTACACCTTC. Translated: CASSMRRDRGNYGYTF. Variable domain in full (rest from reference TRBV7-2 and TRBJ1-2): GAGVSQSPSNKVTEKGKDVELRCDPISGHTALYWYRQSLGQGLEFLIYFQGNSAPDKSGLPSDRFSAERTGGSVSTLTIQRTQQEDSAVYLCASSMRRDRGNYGYTFGSGTRLTVV.